The rows below give T cell receptor beta chains drawn from one sample of a study of CD8 T cells in ankylosing spondylitis. TCRdb reprocessed the 5' RACE reads via MiXCR and lists one record per CDR3 protein. The data contain 150,000 to 200,000 distinct CDR3 sequences, roughly 30% of them singletons. The sequenced sample consisted of synovial fluid, either unsorted or a sorted T cell fraction (not recorded which). The receptors were sampled from a male donor with ankylosing spondylitis. The CDR3 runs from the conserved cysteine through the conserved F or W. The D gene is left open where the match is weak. The size entry is marked missing in some rows and otherwise reads once, few, many or a size class.

V gene,J gene,clone size,D gene,CDR3 DNA,CDR3 protein
TRBV10-3,TRBJ1-5,.,TRBD1,TGTGCCATCAGCGGTACAGGGGGCGTCGGACAGCCCCAGCATTTT,CAISGTGGVGQPQHF
TRBV3-1,TRBJ1-2,.,.,TGTGCCAGCAGCCAAGGATCGGCAGTCCTGAACTATGGCTACACCTTC,CASSQGSAVLNYGYTF
TRBV12-3/TRBV12-4,TRBJ1-4,few,TRBD1,TGTGCCAGCAGGAAGGACAGGGATGAAAAACTGTTTTTT,CASRKDRDEKLFF
TRBV20-1,TRBJ1-2,once,.,TGCAGTGCTCCTGACTCAACGACAGGTTTCAACTATGGCTACACCTTC,CSAPDSTTGFNYGYTF
TRBV16,TRBJ2-3,many,.,TGTGCCAGCAGCCAAGCCCGCACAGATACGCAGTATTTT,CASSQARTDTQYF
TRBV5-1,TRBJ1-1,.,TRBD1,TGCGCCAGCAGCTCCTACCTAGACAGGGTGAACACTGAAGCTTTCTTT,CASSSYLDRVNTEAFF
TRBV20-1,TRBJ2-7,.,.,TGCAGTGCTTCGGGGGGCCGGGCCAGGGGATACGAGCAGTACTTC,CSASGGRARGYEQYF
TRBV5-1,TRBJ2-1,many,TRBD2,TGCGCCAGCAGCGCGGCGGGAGGCCCCTCCTACAATGAGCAGTTCTTC,CASSAAGGPSYNEQFF
TRBV11-1,TRBJ2-3,few,TRBD2,TGTGCCAGCAGCTTAGCATCCGGGACTAGCGGGGGGACTAGCACAGATACGCAGTATTTT,CASSLASGTSGGTSTDTQYF
TRBV18,TRBJ2-5,.,.,TGTGCCAGCTCACCACCCGGGGTTCAAGAGACCCAGTACTTC,CASSPPGVQETQYF
TRBV20-1,TRBJ2-5,.,.,TGCAGTGCTCAGAGGGGAGAGACCCAGTACTTC,CSAQRGETQYF
TRBV28,TRBJ2-7,.,TRBD1,TGTGCCAGCAGTATGGGGGGACAGGGGGTTGTGGAGTACTTC,CASSMGGQGVVEYF
TRBV28,TRBJ1-3,few,TRBD1,TGTGCCAGCAGTGGAGGGGGCGGCTCTGGAAACACCATATATTTT,CASSGGGGSGNTIYF
TRBV11-2,TRBJ1-1,.,.,TGTGCCAGCAGCAAAACGCTCCCGGGGACGGTGGACTCTGAAGCTTTCTTT,CASSKTLPGTVDSEAFF
TRBV10-3,TRBJ1-5,.,.,TGTGCCATCAGTGAGTCGGGAGGCCGGGATCAGCCCCAGCATTTT,CAISESGGRDQPQHF
TRBV12-3/TRBV12-4,TRBJ2-5,few,.,TGTGCCAGCAGTTTGGGGGGTGCGGCCCAAGAGACCCAGTACTTC,CASSLGGAAQETQYF
TRBV30,TRBJ1-2,.,.,TGTGCCTGGTCACGACAGTATGGCTACACCTTC,CAWSRQYGYTF
TRBV14,TRBJ2-3,.,.,TGTGCCAGCAGCCAAGGATCCGGGGTTGCAGATACGCAGTATTTT,CASSQGSGVADTQYF
TRBV20-1,TRBJ1-2,few,TRBD1,TGCAGTGCCCGGGCAGGACAGGGGGCCGGCGTTTATCATGGCTACACCTTC,CSARAGQGAGVYHGYTF
TRBV20-1,TRBJ1-3,.,.,TGCAGTGCTAGAAGGCCAGGCGAACTCTCTGGAAACACCATATATTTT,CSARRPGELSGNTIYF
TRBV2,TRBJ2-2,.,TRBD2,TGTGCCAGCAGCGCATCCGGGGGGGTGGGCACCGGGGAGCTGTTTTTT,CASSASGGVGTGELFF
TRBV4-1,TRBJ2-3,.,TRBD2,TGCGCCAGCAGCCAAGTAGCTAGCGGGAACACAGATACGCAGTATTTT,CASSQVASGNTDTQYF